This TCR beta chain was sequenced in a study of T cell responses to AZD1222 COVID-19 vaccine. The CDR3 is made up of 13 amino acids. The germline CDR1 and CDR2 sequences are SGHTA and FQGNSA. V lost 2 bases and J 5 bases, leaving 9 bases between the germline ends. Profiling relied on immunoSEQ multiplex PCR, and the TCRdb table lists in-frame clones only, not all of them. The top ten hold about 3.7% of the sample, which has about 140,000 clones, 80% to 95% seen once. This TCR came from an adult who received the AZD1222 COVID-19 vaccine. This specimen consisted of peripheral blood, obtained 28 days after the second AZD1222 dose. This chain uses TRBV7-2 with TRBJ1-1; TRBD1 might be the D (6 bases). CDR3: CASSLQGWTEAFF. The CDR3 DNA reads TGTGCCAGCAGCTTACAGGGGTGGACTGAAGCTTTCTTT. Supplemented by reference TRBV7-2 and TRBJ1-1, the full variable domain reads GAGVSQSPSNKVTEKGKDVELRCDPISGHTALYWYRQSLGQGLEFLIYFQGNSAPDKSGLPSDRFSAERTGGSVSTLTIQRTQQEDSAVYLCASSLQGWTEAFFGQGTRLTVV.